The TCR beta chain under discussion was sequenced for a study of T-cell memory formation after mild COVID-19. This CDR3 contains 14 residues. Germline V lookup: CDR1 MNHEY, CDR2 SMNVEV (reference sequence). V was pared by 6 bases and J by 7 bases, with 10 bases of the junction left unmatched. Study observations and caveats: Prior to infection, memory already included some responding clones, suggesting cross-reactive memory joined.

This clonotype was seen a few times. The target antigen is unknown. TCRdb reprocessed the 5' RACE reads via MiXCR and lists one record per CDR3 protein. Here the sample spans hundreds of thousands of distinct CDR3 sequences, around 18% being singletons. What was sequenced was PBMCs or a T cell subset sorted from them (not recorded which). The chain employs TRBV27 and TRBJ2-7, with 9 bases aligning to TRBD2. The clonotype comes from an adult woman who had mild COVID-19 (a few samples of this study predate the infection). Cell type and time point are not known. The CDR3 sequence: CASSRLAEFQEQYF. DNA for the CDR3: TGTGCCAGCAGCCGACTAGCGGAGTTTCAGGAGCAGTACTTC.